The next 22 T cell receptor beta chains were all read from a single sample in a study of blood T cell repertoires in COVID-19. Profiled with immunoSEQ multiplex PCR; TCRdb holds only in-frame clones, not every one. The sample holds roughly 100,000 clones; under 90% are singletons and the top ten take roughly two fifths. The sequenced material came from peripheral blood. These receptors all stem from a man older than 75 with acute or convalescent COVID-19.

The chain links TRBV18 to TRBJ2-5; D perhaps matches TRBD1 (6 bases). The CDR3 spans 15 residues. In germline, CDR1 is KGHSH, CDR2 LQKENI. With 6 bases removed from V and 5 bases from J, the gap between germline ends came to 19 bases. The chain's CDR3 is CASSLNTGKSETQYF. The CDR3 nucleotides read TGTGCCAGCTCTCTAAACACAGGGAAGTCGGAGACCCAGTACTTC. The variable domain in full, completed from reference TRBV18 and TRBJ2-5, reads NAGVMQNPRHLVRRRGQEARLRCSPMKGHSHVYWYRQLPEEGLKFMVYLQKENIIDESGMPKERFSAEFPKEGPSILRIQQVVRGDSAAYFCASSLNTGKSETQYFGPGTRLLVL.

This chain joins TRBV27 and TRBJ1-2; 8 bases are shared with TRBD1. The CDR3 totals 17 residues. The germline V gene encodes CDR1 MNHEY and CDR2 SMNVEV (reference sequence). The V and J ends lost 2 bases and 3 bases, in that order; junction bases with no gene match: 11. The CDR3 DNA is TGTGCCAGCAGTTTAATGGCAGGGACACAGGGGGACTATGGCTACACCTTC. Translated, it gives CASSLMAGTQGDYGYTF.

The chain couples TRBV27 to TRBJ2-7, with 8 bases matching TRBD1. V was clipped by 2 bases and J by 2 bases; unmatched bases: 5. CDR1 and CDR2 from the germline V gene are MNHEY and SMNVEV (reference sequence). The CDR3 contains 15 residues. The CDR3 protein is CASSLRTGWTYEQYF. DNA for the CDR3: TGTGCCAGCAGTTTACGGACAGGGTGGACCTACGAGCAGTACTTC.

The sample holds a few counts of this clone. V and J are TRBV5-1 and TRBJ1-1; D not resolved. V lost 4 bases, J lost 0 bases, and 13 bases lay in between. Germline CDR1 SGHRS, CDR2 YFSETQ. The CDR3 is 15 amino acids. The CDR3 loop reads CASSPQALMNTEAFF. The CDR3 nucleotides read TGCGCCAGCAGCCCTCAAGCCCTCATGAACACTGAAGCTTTCTTT.

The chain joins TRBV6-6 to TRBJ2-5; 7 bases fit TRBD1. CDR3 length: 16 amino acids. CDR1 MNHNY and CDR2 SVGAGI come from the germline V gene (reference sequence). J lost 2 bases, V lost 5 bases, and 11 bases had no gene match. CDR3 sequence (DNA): TGTGCCAGCAGTACCGAGGGACAGACAGTACAAGAGACCCAGTACTTC. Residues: CASSTEGQTVQETQYF.

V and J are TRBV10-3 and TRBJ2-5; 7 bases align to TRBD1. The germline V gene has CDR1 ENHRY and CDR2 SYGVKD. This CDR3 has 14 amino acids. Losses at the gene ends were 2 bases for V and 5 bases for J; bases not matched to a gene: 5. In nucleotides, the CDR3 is TGTGCCATCAGTGAGGCGACAGGGTGGGAGACCCAGTACTTC. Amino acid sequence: CAISEATGWETQYF.

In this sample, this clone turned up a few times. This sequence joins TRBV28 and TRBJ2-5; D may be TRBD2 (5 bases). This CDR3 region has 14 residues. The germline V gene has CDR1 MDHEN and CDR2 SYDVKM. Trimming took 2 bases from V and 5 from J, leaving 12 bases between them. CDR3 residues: CASSLLGSGETQYF. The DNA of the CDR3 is TGTGCCAGCAGTTTACTGGGGAGTGGGGAGACCCAGTACTTC.

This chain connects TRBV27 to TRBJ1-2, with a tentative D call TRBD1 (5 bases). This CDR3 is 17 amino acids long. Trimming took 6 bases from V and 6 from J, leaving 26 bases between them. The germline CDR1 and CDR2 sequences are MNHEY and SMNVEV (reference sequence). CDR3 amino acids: CASRMEGPALSSHGYTF. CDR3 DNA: TGTGCCAGCAGGATGGAGGGGCCAGCGCTTTCCTCACATGGCTACACCTTC.

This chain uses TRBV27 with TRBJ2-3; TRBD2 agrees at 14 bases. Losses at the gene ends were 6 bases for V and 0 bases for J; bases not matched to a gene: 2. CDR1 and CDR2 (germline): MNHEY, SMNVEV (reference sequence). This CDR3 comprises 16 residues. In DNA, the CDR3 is TGTGCCAGCAGCCGGACTAGCGGGAGGAGCACAGATACGCAGTATTTT. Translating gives CASSRTSGRSTDTQYF.

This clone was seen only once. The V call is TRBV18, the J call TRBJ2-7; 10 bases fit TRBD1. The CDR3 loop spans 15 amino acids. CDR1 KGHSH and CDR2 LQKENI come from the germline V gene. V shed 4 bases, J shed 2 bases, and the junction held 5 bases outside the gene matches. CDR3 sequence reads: CASSQGTGATYEQYF. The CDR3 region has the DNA TGTGCCAGCTCACAGGGGACAGGGGCAACCTACGAGCAGTACTTC.

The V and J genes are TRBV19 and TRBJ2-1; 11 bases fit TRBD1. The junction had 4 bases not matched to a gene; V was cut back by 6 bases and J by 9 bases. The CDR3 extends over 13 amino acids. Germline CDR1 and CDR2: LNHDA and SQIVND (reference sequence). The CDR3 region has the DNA TGTGCCAGTAGGTCGGGACAGGGGGGTGAGCAGTTCTTC. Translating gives CASRSGQGGEQFF. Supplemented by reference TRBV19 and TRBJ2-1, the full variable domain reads DGGITQSPKYLFRKEGQNVTLSCEQNLNHDAMYWYRQDPGQGLRLIYYSQIVNDFQKGDIAEGYSVSREKKESFPLTVTSAQKNPTAFYLCASRSGQGGEQFFGPGTRLTVL.

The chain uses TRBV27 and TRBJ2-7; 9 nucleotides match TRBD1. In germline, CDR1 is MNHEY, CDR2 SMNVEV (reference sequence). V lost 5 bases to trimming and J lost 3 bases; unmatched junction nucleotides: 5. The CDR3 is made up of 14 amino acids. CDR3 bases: TGTGCCAGCAGTACACAGGGGGCTCGCTACGAGCAGTACTTC. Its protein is CASSTQGARYEQYF.

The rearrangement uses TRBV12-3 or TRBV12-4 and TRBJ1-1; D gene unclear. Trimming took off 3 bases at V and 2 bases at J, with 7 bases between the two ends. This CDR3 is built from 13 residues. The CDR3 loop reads CASSFGLNTEAFF. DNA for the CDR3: TGTGCCAGCAGTTTCGGGTTAAACACTGAAGCTTTCTTT.

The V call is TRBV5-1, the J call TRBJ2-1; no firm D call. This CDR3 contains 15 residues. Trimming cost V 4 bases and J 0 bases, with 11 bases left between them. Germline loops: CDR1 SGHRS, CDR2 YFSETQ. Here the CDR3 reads CASSHGFGSYNEQFF. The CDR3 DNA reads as TGCGCCAGCAGCCACGGGTTCGGCTCCTACAATGAGCAGTTCTTC.

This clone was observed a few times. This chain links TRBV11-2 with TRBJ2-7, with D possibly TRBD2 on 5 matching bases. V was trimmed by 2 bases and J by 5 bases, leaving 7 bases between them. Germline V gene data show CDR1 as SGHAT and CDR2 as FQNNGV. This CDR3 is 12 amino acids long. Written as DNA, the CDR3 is TGTGCCAGCAGCTTATACGGGGACGAGCAGTACTTC. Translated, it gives CASSLYGDEQYF.

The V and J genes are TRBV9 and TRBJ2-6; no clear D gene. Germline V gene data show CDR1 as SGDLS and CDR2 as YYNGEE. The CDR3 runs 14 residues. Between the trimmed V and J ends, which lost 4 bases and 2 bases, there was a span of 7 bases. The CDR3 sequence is CASSSPPGANVLTF. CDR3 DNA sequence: TGTGCCAGCAGCAGCCCCCCTGGGGCCAACGTCCTGACTTTC.

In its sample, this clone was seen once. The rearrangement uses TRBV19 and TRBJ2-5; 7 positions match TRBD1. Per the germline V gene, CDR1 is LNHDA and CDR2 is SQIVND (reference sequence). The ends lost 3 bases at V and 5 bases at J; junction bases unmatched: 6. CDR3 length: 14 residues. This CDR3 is CASSMSGTVETQYF. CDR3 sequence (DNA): TGTGCCAGTAGTATGTCCGGGACAGTTGAGACCCAGTACTTC.

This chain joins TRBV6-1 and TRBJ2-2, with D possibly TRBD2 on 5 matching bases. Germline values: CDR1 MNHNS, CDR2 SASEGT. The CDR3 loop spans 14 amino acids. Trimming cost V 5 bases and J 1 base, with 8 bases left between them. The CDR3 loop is CASSRTGNTGELFF. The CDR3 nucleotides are TGTGCCAGCAGTAGGACTGGGAACACCGGGGAGCTGTTTTTT.

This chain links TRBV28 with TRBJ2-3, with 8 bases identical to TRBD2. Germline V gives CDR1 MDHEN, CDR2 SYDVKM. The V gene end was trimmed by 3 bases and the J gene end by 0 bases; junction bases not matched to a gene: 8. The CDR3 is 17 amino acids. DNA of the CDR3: TGTGCCAGCAGTTTTCCCCCGACTAGCGCTAGCACAGATACGCAGTATTTT. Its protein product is CASSFPPTSASTDTQYF.

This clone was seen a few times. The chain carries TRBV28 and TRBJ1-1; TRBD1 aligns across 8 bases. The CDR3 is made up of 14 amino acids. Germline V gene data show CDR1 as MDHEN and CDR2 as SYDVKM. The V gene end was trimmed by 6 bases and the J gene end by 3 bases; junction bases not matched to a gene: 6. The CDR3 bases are TGTGCCAGCAGCTCCGGACAGGGCCACACTGAAGCTTTCTTT. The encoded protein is CASSSGQGHTEAFF.

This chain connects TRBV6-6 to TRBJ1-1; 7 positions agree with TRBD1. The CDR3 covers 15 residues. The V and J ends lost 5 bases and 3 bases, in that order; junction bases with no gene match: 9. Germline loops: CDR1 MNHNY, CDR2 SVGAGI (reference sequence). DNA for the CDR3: TGTGCCAGCAGTGACAGGGACAGACTTTACACTGAAGCTTTCTTT. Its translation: CASSDRDRLYTEAFF.

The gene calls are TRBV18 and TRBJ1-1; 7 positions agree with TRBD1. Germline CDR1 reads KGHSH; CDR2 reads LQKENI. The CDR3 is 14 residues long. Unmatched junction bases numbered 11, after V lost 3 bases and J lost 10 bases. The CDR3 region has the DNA TGTGCCAGCTCACCGCGACAGGGTAAAGGGGCAGCTTTCTTT. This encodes CASSPRQGKGAAFF.